These 19 T cell receptor beta chains were all obtained from the same sample, sequenced in a study of PD-1 blockade in classical Hodgkin lymphoma. Every single patient, without exception, relapsed after autologous stem cell transplantation, and brentuximab vedotin exposure varied. The repertoire was sequenced with immunoSEQ multiplex PCR; TCRdb's copy has only in-frame clones and lacks some. The sample has around 34,000 clones; over 65% are singletons. The sequencing used peripheral blood mononuclear cells (PBMCs), collected before the second cycle of nivolumab. Receptors originate from a human donor with classical Hodgkin lymphoma.

J is TRBJ2-1 and V is TRBV18; 7 bases map to TRBD1. The trim removed 2 bases at V and 0 bases at J, leaving 13 bases unmatched. There are 19 residues in the CDR3. CDR1 and CDR2 (germline): KGHSH, LQKENI. The DNA of the CDR3 is TGTGCCAGCTCACCAACGACAGGGACCCAAGGGAGCTCCTACAATGAGCAGTTCTTC. Translation: CASSPTTGTQGSSYNEQFF. The entire variable domain, with the rest obtained from reference TRBV18 and TRBJ2-1, is as follows: NAGVMQNPRHLVRRRGQEARLRCSPMKGHSHVYWYRQLPEEGLKFMVYLQKENIIDESGMPKERFSAEFPKEGPSILRIQQVVRGDSAAYFCASSPTTGTQGSSYNEQFFGPGTRLTVL.

This sequence joins TRBV7-7 and TRBJ2-5; TRBD1 matches 7 bases. Trimming at V came to 4 bases and at J to 5 bases, leaving 7 bases not matched to a gene. Germline CDR1 SSHAT, CDR2 FNYEAQ (reference sequence). This CDR3 has 14 amino acids. The CDR3 sequence: CASSYGRGMETQYF. The CDR3 DNA sequence: TGTGCCAGCAGCTACGGCAGGGGGATGGAGACCCAGTACTTC.

This chain joins TRBV19 and TRBJ2-7; TRBD1 might be the D (5 bases). The germline V and J ends were trimmed by 7 bases and 0 bases, with 7 bases remaining between them. This CDR3 comprises 12 residues. Per germline, CDR1 LNHDA and CDR2 SQIVND (reference sequence). CDR3 loop: CASKGDSYEQYF. DNA of the CDR3: TGTGCCAGTAAAGGGGACTCCTACGAGCAGTACTTC.

The chain recombines TRBV7-3 with TRBJ2-7; D possibly matches TRBD1 or TRBD2 (5 bases each). Per germline, CDR1 SGHTA and CDR2 FQGTGA. The germline V and J ends were trimmed by 3 bases and 5 bases, with 11 bases remaining between them. The CDR3 is 13 amino acids. Written as DNA, the CDR3 is TGTGCCAGCAGCTTGAGGGGCGGAAACGAGCAGTACTTC. Protein sequence: CASSLRGGNEQYF.

The J gene is TRBJ1-4, the V gene TRBV5-4; TRBD1 aligns across 7 bases. CDR1 and CDR2 from the germline V gene are SGHNT and YYREEE (reference sequence). V lost 4 bases, J lost 3 bases, and 6 bases stayed unmatched. CDR3 length: 15 amino acids. This CDR3 reads CASSVQGRANEKLFF. The DNA of the CDR3 is TGTGCCAGCAGCGTACAGGGGCGGGCTAATGAAAAACTGTTTTTT.

V and J are TRBV27 and TRBJ1-4; 9 bases match TRBD1. This CDR3 contains 15 residues. Germline V gene data show CDR1 as MNHEY and CDR2 as SMNVEV (reference sequence). V lost 5 bases to trimming and J lost 8 bases; unmatched junction nucleotides: 9. CDR3 nucleotide sequence: TGTGCCAGCAGTCCTGAGGACAGGGGAAGGGAAAAACTGTTTTTT. This gives the protein CASSPEDRGREKLFF.

The chain uses TRBV7-2 and TRBJ2-2; D call uncertain. CDR3 length equals 13 residues. The V gene lost 3 bases and the J gene lost 3 bases, with 5 bases spanning the gap. Germline V CDR1 and CDR2: SGHTA, FQGNSA. CDR3 sequence (DNA): TGTGCCAGCAGCTTCACATACACCGGGGAGCTGTTTTTT. It codes for CASSFTYTGELFF.

The chain has TRBV7-2 and TRBJ2-7; 7 bases align to TRBD2. Losses at the gene ends were 5 bases for V and 0 bases for J; bases not matched to a gene: 7. This CDR3 is 15 amino acids long. Germline V gives CDR1 SGHTA, CDR2 FQGNSA. CDR3 DNA: TGTGCCAGCAGCCCGAGTAGCGGGTCCTCCTACGAGCAGTACTTC. Its protein is CASSPSSGSSYEQYF.

J is TRBJ1-1 and V is TRBV6-1; D not certain. The length of the CDR3 is 12 residues. The ends were cut back, 5 bases at V and 8 bases at J, with 12 bases in the middle. Per germline, CDR1 MNHNS and CDR2 SASEGT. The CDR3 loop is CASSSRQNEAFF. The CDR3 coding sequence is TGTGCCAGCAGTAGTAGACAAAACGAAGCTTTCTTT.

The chain employs TRBV25-1 and TRBJ2-2; TRBD2 matches at 7 bases. The CDR3 consists of 15 residues. Germline trimming cut 1 base from V and 5 bases from J; bases unmatched to any gene: 4. Germline V gene sequence: CDR1 MGHDK, CDR2 SYGVNS. CDR3 bases: TGTGCCAGCAGTGAATTCGCCGGGGGGACCGGGGAGCTGTTTTTT. Translating it yields CASSEFAGGTGELFF.

The chain joins TRBV5-1 to TRBJ2-3; TRBD2 matches at 8 bases. CDR1 is SGHRS, CDR2 YFSETQ, per germline. CDR3 length: 14 amino acids. The junction had 11 bases not matched to a gene; V was cut back by 5 bases and J by 9 bases. CDR3 nucleotide sequence: TGCGCCAGCAGAGAGACTAGCGCAGGAGGGACGCAGTATTTT. Protein: CASRETSAGGTQYF.

This chain links TRBV15 with TRBJ2-7; 9 bases fit TRBD2. Germline values: CDR1 LNHNV, CDR2 YYDKDF (reference sequence). Losses at the gene ends were 1 base for V and 4 bases for J; bases not matched to a gene: 5. CDR3 length equals 15 residues. CDR3 DNA sequence: TGTGCCACCAGCAGAGGGGATAGCGGGGGATACGAGCAGTACTTC. Translation gives CATSRGDSGGYEQYF.

The chain couples TRBV9 to TRBJ2-2; the D is unclear. V dropped 1 base and J dropped 6 bases, with 13 bases sitting between them. Germline CDR1 reads SGDLS; CDR2 reads YYNGEE. The CDR3 loop spans 15 amino acids. CDR3 nucleotides: TGTGCCAGCAGCGTAACCCTAGGTACTCCCGGGGAGCTGTTTTTT. Protein: CASSVTLGTPGELFF.

J is TRBJ2-7 and V is TRBV11-2; 10 nucleotides line up with TRBD1. Germline trimming cut 5 bases from V and 5 bases from J; bases unmatched to any gene: 9. This CDR3 has 15 residues. CDR1 and CDR2 (germline): SGHAT, FQNNGV. This chain's CDR3 is CASSVTTGGGNEQYF. Written as DNA, the CDR3 is TGTGCCAGCAGCGTAACGACAGGGGGCGGGAACGAGCAGTACTTC.

The chain joins TRBV7-6 to TRBJ1-6; 12 bases align to TRBD1. The J segment lost 0 bases and the V segment lost 1 base, leaving 10 bases of the junction unmatched. CDR3 size: 21 residues. Germline V gene lookup returns CDR1 SGHVS and CDR2 FNYEAQ. Written as DNA, the CDR3 is TGTGCCAGCAGCTTAGGGCGCCGGGACAGGGGGCAGAGCTCCTATAATTCACCCCTCCACTTT. Translating gives CASSLGRRDRGQSSYNSPLHF.

The rearrangement links TRBV19 to TRBJ1-5; 10 bases match TRBD1. The germline gives CDR1 LNHDA, CDR2 SQIVND (reference sequence). Losses at the gene ends were 5 bases for V and 0 bases for J; bases not matched to a gene: 4. The CDR3 extends over 16 amino acids. The CDR3 region has the DNA TGTGCCAGTAGTGACAGGGGGCAGAGTAGCAATCAGCCCCAGCATTTT. Encoded protein: CASSDRGQSSNQPQHF. Using reference TRBV19 and TRBJ1-5 for the parts outside the CDR3, the full variable domain is DGGITQSPKYLFRKEGQNVTLSCEQNLNHDAMYWYRQDPGQGLRLIYYSQIVNDFQKGDIAEGYSVSREKKESFPLTVTSAQKNPTAFYLCASSDRGQSSNQPQHFGDGTRLSIL.

The chain carries TRBV7-2 and TRBJ2-7; TRBD1 might be the D (5 bases). Germline CDR1 SGHTA, CDR2 FQGNSA. The V and J ends lost 5 bases and 2 bases respectively, with 10 bases between them. This CDR3 has 13 residues. CDR3: CASSPLGPYEQYF. The CDR3 coding sequence is TGTGCCAGCAGCCCCTTGGGGCCCTACGAGCAGTACTTC.

The chain links TRBV9 to TRBJ1-3; tentatively, D is TRBD1 (5 bases). Trimming stripped 4 bases from V and 0 bases from J, with 11 bases between. The germline CDR1 and CDR2 sequences are SGDLS and YYNGEE. The CDR3 covers 15 residues. CDR3 sequence reads: CASSTRGDSGNTIYF. In DNA form, the CDR3 reads TGTGCCAGCAGCACTCGGGGGGACTCTGGAAACACCATATATTTT.

This clone occurred a few times. The rearrangement links TRBV19 to TRBJ1-3; TRBD1 is a possible D gene (6 bases). Per germline, CDR1 LNHDA and CDR2 SQIVND (reference sequence). V shed 3 bases and J shed 2 bases, with 11 bases lying between them. The CDR3 length is 15 residues. The CDR3 loop is CASSIDRTAGNTIYF. CDR3 sequence (DNA): TGTGCCAGTAGTATTGATCGGACAGCTGGAAACACCATATATTTT. The full variable domain, with the rest looked up from reference TRBV19 and TRBJ1-3, is DGGITQSPKYLFRKEGQNVTLSCEQNLNHDAMYWYRQDPGQGLRLIYYSQIVNDFQKGDIAEGYSVSREKKESFPLTVTSAQKNPTAFYLCASSIDRTAGNTIYFGEGSWLTVV.